The rows below give T cell receptor beta chains drawn from one sample of a study of blood T cell repertoires in COVID-19. Profiled with immunoSEQ multiplex PCR; TCRdb holds only in-frame clones, not every one. The sample contains 150,000 to 200,000 clones, 70% to 90% of which appear only once. Sequencing was carried out using peripheral blood. Every receptor here comes from a human donor in a cohort sampled during active COVID-19. The CDR3 runs from the conserved cysteine through the conserved F or W. The D gene is left open where the match is weak. Not all rows give a size; the values are once, few, many and, for expanded clones, a class.

D	size	J	V	DNA	CDR3
TRBD2	NA	TRBJ2-7	TRBV6-5	TGTGCCAGCAGTTCCCCGGGACTAGCGAGGGGCGAGCAGTACTTC	CASSSPGLARGEQYF
NA	once	TRBJ2-7	TRBV5-1	TGCGCCAGCAGCTTGGATAGTTTGCCGGGGTTTGCCTACGAGCAGTACTTC	CASSLDSLPGFAYEQYF
TRBD1	NA	TRBJ2-7	TRBV30	TGTGCCTGGAGTGAACAGGGGGACGAGCAGTACTTC	CAWSEQGDEQYF
NA	NA	TRBJ1-1	TRBV14	TGTGCCAGCAGGCCGACAGCGAACACTGAAGCTTTCTTT	CASRPTANTEAFF
NA	NA	TRBJ1-1	TRBV28	TGTGCCAGCAGCCACGGGAGGAACACTGAAGCTTTCTTT	CASSHGRNTEAFF
NA	NA	TRBJ1-1	TRBV9	TGTGCCAGCAGCGTAGCTCTCCGGGGCACTGAAGCTTTCTTT	CASSVALRGTEAFF
NA	NA	TRBJ2-3	TRBV10-3	TGTGCCATCATGCGGCAGGCGGGAGATACGCAGTATTTT	CAIMRQAGDTQYF
NA	once	TRBJ1-3	TRBV28	TGTGCCAGCTTTAGCACTGGCTCTGGAAACACCATATATTTT	CASFSTGSGNTIYF
TRBD1	once	TRBJ1-2	TRBV27	TGTGCCAGCAGTTTCAGGGAGACAGGGCTTTATGGCTACACCTTC	CASSFRETGLYGYTF
NA	NA	TRBJ2-7	TRBV18	TGTGCCAGCTCACCACCAGGACAGCTCTCCTACGAGCAGTACTTC	CASSPPGQLSYEQYF
NA	NA	TRBJ1-2	TRBV13	TGTGCCAGCAGCGCTTACGGTGACTATGGCTACACCTTC	CASSAYGDYGYTF
NA	NA	TRBJ2-5	TRBV7-3	TGTGCCAGCAGCCGATCAGGGGAAGAGACCCAGTACTTC	CASSRSGEETQYF
TRBD1	few	TRBJ2-7	TRBV3-1/TRBV3-2	TGTGCCAGCAGCCAGCCACAGGGGACCTACGAGCAGTACTTC	CASSQPQGTYEQYF
NA	NA	TRBJ2-7	TRBV3-1/TRBV3-2	TGTGCCAGCAGCCAAGTTGCCGGGTTAAGCTCCTACGAGCAGTACTTC	CASSQVAGLSSYEQYF
NA	once	TRBJ2-2	TRBV29-1	TGCAGCGTTGTACAGTTAAACACCGGGGAGCTGTTTTTT	CSVVQLNTGELFF
TRBD2	NA	TRBJ2-1	TRBV3-1/TRBV3-2	TGTGCCAGCAGTCGGGCGGGAGGGTTGTACAATGAGCAGTTCTTC	CASSRAGGLYNEQFF
TRBD2	NA	TRBJ2-2	TRBV3-1/TRBV3-2	TGTGCCAGCAGCCAAGATTTGGCGGGGGCGAACACCGGGGAGCTGTTTTTT	CASSQDLAGANTGELFF
TRBD1	NA	TRBJ1-2	TRBV10-1	TGCGCCAGCAGACCGCCTTGGCGGACAGGAGAGGGTTACACCTTC	CASRPPWRTGEGYTF
NA	NA	TRBJ1-4	TRBV5-5	TGTGCCAGCAGCTTAGGACTCCCACGGAGGGCTAATGAAAAACTGTTTTTT	CASSLGLPRRANEKLFF
TRBD1	NA	TRBJ2-1	TRBV7-3	TGTGCCAGCAGCTTAGGAAGGGACAGGGGGTCGGATGAGCAGTTCTTC	CASSLGRDRGSDEQFF
TRBD2	NA	TRBJ2-7	TRBV4-1	TGCGCCAGCAGCCAAGAGTCTAGCGGAACTTACGAGCAGTACTTC	CASSQESSGTYEQYF
NA	NA	TRBJ2-2	TRBV18	TGTGCCAGCTCACCATCGGTACAGGGAACCGGGGAGCTGTTTTTT	CASSPSVQGTGELFF
NA	NA	TRBJ2-6	TRBV6-5	TGTGCCAGCAGTCCGAGGGGGTCGGGGGCCAACGTCCTGACTTTC	CASSPRGSGANVLTF
TRBD1	NA	TRBJ1-1	TRBV19	TGTGCCAGTAAGTCGACAGGGACGAACGCTGAAGCTTTCTTT	CASKSTGTNAEAFF
TRBD1	NA	TRBJ2-7	TRBV7-9	TGTGCCAGCAGCTCGTCTCCGGGACAGGGGACATCTTCCTACGAGCAGTACTTC	CASSSSPGQGTSSYEQYF
TRBD1	NA	TRBJ2-6	TRBV5-1	TGCGCCAGCAGCCCGACAGGGTCAAGCTCTGGGGCCAACGTCCTGACTTTC	CASSPTGSSSGANVLTF
NA	NA	TRBJ1-1	TRBV7-9	TGTGCCAGCAGCCGCGGGGGGGGCACTGAAGCTTTCTTT	CASSRGGGTEAFF